These 18 T cell receptor beta chains originate from one sample sequenced in a study of blood T cell repertoires in COVID-19. Using immunoSEQ multiplex PCR, the repertoire was profiled, and TCRdb retains in-frame clones only, with some absent. The sample includes 250,000 to 350,000 clones, approximately 83% of them seen just once. The sequenced sample consisted of PBMCs or T cells enriched from blood (not recorded which). Receptors originate from a woman aged 30 to 39 who had recovered from COVID-19.

The chain links TRBV7-2 to TRBJ1-4; no clear D. The CDR3 sequence is 13 residues long. The germline V gene has CDR1 SGHTA and CDR2 FQGNSA. Trimming left V 4 bases short and J 7 bases short, with 10 bases between. CDR3 bases: TGTGCCAGCAGCTACGGACTACGTGAAAAACTGTTTTTT. Translation: CASSYGLREKLFF. Filled out from reference TRBV7-2 and TRBJ1-4, the complete variable domain reads GAGVSQSPSNKVTEKGKDVELRCDPISGHTALYWYRQSLGQGLEFLIYFQGNSAPDKSGLPSDRFSAERTGGSVSTLTIQRTQQEDSAVYLCASSYGLREKLFFGSGTQLSVL.

V gene TRBV18 combines with J gene TRBJ1-2, with TRBD1 as a possible D gene (5 bases). CDR1 is KGHSH and CDR2 is LQKENI in the germline V gene. The CDR3 totals 14 residues. Between the trimmed V and J ends, which lost 3 bases and 4 bases, there was a span of 12 bases. The CDR3 spells CASSPSREFYGYTF. The DNA for the CDR3 is TGTGCCAGCTCACCCAGCAGGGAATTCTATGGCTACACCTTC.

Turning to this clone: The junction shows a germline mismatch at one end, possibly a read error. The chain uses TRBV28 and TRBJ2-4; 12 positions agree with TRBD2. Germline-derived CDR1 and CDR2 are MDHEN and SYDVKM. The CDR3 runs 17 residues. The CDR3 sequence is CASSPRTSGAYKNIQCF. Here the CDR3 DNA reads TGTGCCAGCAGTCCGAGGACTAGCGGGGCGTATAAAAACATTCAGTGCTTC.

There are a few counts of this clone. The chain uses TRBV5-8 and TRBJ1-1; no clear D. This CDR3 has 12 residues. The V and J ends lost 2 bases and 5 bases respectively, with 7 bases between them. Germline CDR1 and CDR2: SGHTS and YDEGEE. DNA of the CDR3: TGTGCCAGCAGCTTTCGCTATACTGAAGCTTTCTTT. Amino acids: CASSFRYTEAFF.

V is TRBV24-1 and J is TRBJ2-6, with D perhaps TRBD2 (6 bases). Germline V lookup: CDR1 KGHDR, CDR2 SFDVKD. Trimming left V 4 bases short and J 4 bases short, with 16 bases between. CDR3 length: 17 residues. CDR3 DNA: TGTGCCACCAGTGACCCCGTGGAGGGGCGAGGGGCCAACGTCCTGACTTTC. This translates into CATSDPVEGRGANVLTF.

The chain links TRBV7-9 to TRBJ2-1, with a weak D call TRBD2 (6 bases). V dropped 5 bases and J dropped 7 bases, with 12 bases sitting between them. CDR3 length: 13 residues. Germline CDR1 reads SEHNR; CDR2 reads FQNEAQ (reference sequence). CDR3 sequence: CASSRGLVNEQFF. The CDR3 nucleotides read TGTGCCAGCAGCAGGGGACTTGTTAATGAGCAGTTCTTC.

V and J are TRBV19 and TRBJ1-4, with 8 bases identical to TRBD1. The CDR3 has 13 residues. Per germline, CDR1 LNHDA and CDR2 SQIVND (reference sequence). V gave up 10 bases and J gave up 7 bases; unmatched junction bases: 8. The CDR3: CATHRGEFEKLFF. The CDR3 nucleotides are TGTGCCACTCACAGGGGGGAGTTTGAAAAACTGTTTTTT.

This chain links TRBV19 with TRBJ2-1, with 9 bases aligning to TRBD1. Germline V CDR1 and CDR2: LNHDA, SQIVND (reference sequence). V was clipped by 5 bases and J by 6 bases; unmatched bases: 8. The CDR3 has 15 residues. In DNA, the CDR3 is TGTGCCAGTAGTCCGTGGACAGGGGTGTCCAATGAGCAGTTCTTC. This gives the protein CASSPWTGVSNEQFF.

This chain links TRBV13 with TRBJ2-4; TRBD1 is a possible D gene (5 bases). The CDR3 spans 14 residues. The germline V and J ends were trimmed by 7 bases and 4 bases, with 14 bases remaining between them. CDR1 is PRHDT and CDR2 is FYEKMQ in the germline V gene (reference sequence). CDR3 loop: CASKVWGRKNIQYF. The DNA of the CDR3 is TGTGCCAGCAAGGTATGGGGCCGAAAAAACATTCAGTACTTC.

The J gene is TRBJ1-6, the V gene TRBV5-5; perhaps TRBD1 as D (5 bases). This CDR3 is 13 amino acids long. V lost 7 bases to trimming and J lost 9 bases, with 14 bases between them. The germline CDR1 and CDR2 sequences are SGHKS and YYEKEE (reference sequence). CDR3 protein: CASARDVSSPLHF. CDR3 nucleotides: TGTGCCAGCGCGCGGGACGTTAGTTCACCCCTCCACTTT.

CDR3 DNA: TGTGCCAGTAGTATAGTTGGGGCCACTGAAGCTTTCTTT. Encoded protein: CASSIVGATEAFF. This rearrangement joins TRBV19 to TRBJ1-1; a weak D match, TRBD1 (5 bases). The germline V and J ends were trimmed by 1 base and 4 bases, with 7 bases remaining between them. The CDR3 contains 13 residues. Germline V gene sequence: CDR1 LNHDA, CDR2 SQIVND (reference sequence).

The V call is TRBV6-1, the J call TRBJ2-7; TRBD1 might be the D (6 bases). Looked up from germline, CDR1 is MNHNS and CDR2 is SASEGT. This CDR3 has 12 residues. V lost 5 bases and J 6 bases, leaving 11 bases between the germline ends. In DNA form, the CDR3 reads TGTGCCAGCAGTCCCGTGGGGGCCGAGCAGTACTTC. It translates to CASSPVGAEQYF.

This chain joins TRBV9 and TRBJ2-5, with 14 bases identical to TRBD2. After removal of 3 bases from V and 5 bases from J, the junction contained 6 bases not matched to a gene. The germline V gene has CDR1 SGDLS and CDR2 YYNGEE. The CDR3 is 16 amino acids. DNA for the CDR3: TGTGCCAGCAGCGCTGGGACTAGCGGGAGAGGGGAGACCCAGTACTTC. Protein: CASSAGTSGRGETQYF.

V gene TRBV18 combines with J gene TRBJ1-1, with 10 positions matching TRBD1. The CDR3 runs to 15 residues. V lost 8 bases to trimming and J lost 1 base; unmatched junction nucleotides: 7. CDR1 is KGHSH, CDR2 LQKENI, per germline. The CDR3 loop is CASAIDRGQNTEAFF. Written as DNA, the CDR3 is TGTGCCAGCGCCATAGACAGGGGGCAGAACACTGAAGCTTTCTTT.

V and J are TRBV24-1 and TRBJ1-1, with D uncertain. CDR1 is KGHDR, CDR2 SFDVKD, per germline. The CDR3 consists of 13 residues. Between the trimmed V and J ends, which lost 8 bases and 4 bases, there was a span of 13 bases. In DNA, the CDR3 is TGTGCCACCATGAATCTTTCGGGCACTGAAGCTTTCTTT. This translates into CATMNLSGTEAFF.

The CDR3 DNA reads as TGCGCCAGCAGCCTTACAGGAGTTAATGAAAAACTGTTTTTT. The encoded protein is CASSLTGVNEKLFF. V gene TRBV4-1 combines with J gene TRBJ1-4; TRBD1 might be the D (5 bases). V gave up 4 bases and J gave up 4 bases, with 10 bases separating them. The CDR3 length is 14 residues. The germline V gene encodes CDR1 MGHRA and CDR2 YSYEKL.

The chain carries TRBV5-4 and TRBJ2-3, with 10 bases identical to TRBD2. Germline CDR1 is SGHNT and CDR2 is YYREEE (reference sequence). With V trimmed by 1 base and J by 2 bases, 1 base remained unmatched. CDR3 length: 15 amino acids. CDR3 protein: CASSLTSGVTDTQYF. CDR3 nucleotides: TGTGCCAGCAGCTTGACTAGCGGGGTCACAGATACGCAGTATTTT.

V and J are TRBV28 and TRBJ2-2, with TRBD1 matching 10 bases. The J segment lost 5 bases and the V segment lost 3 bases, leaving 9 bases of the junction unmatched. This CDR3 spans 17 amino acids. Germline CDR1 and CDR2: MDHEN and SYDVKM. The CDR3 loop reads CASSFPGGQGLTGELFF. CDR3 sequence (DNA): TGTGCCAGCAGTTTCCCCGGGGGACAGGGGTTAACCGGGGAGCTGTTTTTT.